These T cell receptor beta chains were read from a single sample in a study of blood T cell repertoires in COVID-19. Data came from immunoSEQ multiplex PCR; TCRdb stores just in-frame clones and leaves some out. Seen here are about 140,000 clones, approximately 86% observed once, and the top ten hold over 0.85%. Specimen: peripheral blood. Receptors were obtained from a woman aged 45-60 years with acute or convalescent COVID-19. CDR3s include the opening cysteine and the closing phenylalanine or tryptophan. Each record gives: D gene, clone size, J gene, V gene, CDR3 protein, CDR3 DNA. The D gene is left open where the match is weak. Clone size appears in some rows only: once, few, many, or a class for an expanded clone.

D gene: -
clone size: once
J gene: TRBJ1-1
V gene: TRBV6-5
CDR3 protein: CASSYSGWGAAFF
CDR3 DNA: TGTGCCAGCAGTTACTCTGGATGGGGAGCAGCTTTCTTT

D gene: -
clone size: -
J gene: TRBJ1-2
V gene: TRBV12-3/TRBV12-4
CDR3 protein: CASRLGSNYGYTF
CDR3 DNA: TGTGCCAGCCGTCTGGGCAGTAACTATGGCTACACCTTC

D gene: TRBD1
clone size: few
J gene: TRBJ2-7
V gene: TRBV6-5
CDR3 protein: CASSPRTGGTYEQYF
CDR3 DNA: TGTGCCAGCAGTCCGAGGACAGGGGGAACGTACGAGCAGTACTTC

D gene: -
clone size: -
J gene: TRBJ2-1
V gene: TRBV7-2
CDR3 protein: CASSLERGARNEQFF
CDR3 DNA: TGTGCCAGCAGCTTAGAACGGGGGGCACGGAATGAGCAGTTCTTC

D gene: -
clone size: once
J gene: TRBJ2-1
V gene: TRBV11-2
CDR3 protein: CASSPGTPYNEQFF
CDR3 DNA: TGTGCCAGCAGCCCCGGGACACCTTACAATGAGCAGTTCTTC

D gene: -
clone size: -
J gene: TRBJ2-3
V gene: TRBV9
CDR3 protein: CASSVVVSTDTQYF
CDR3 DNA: TGTGCCAGCAGCGTAGTCGTCAGTACAGATACGCAGTATTTT

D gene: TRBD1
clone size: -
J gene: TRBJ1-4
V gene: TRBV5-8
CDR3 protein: CASSLGQGATNEKLFF
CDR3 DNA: TGTGCCAGCAGCTTAGGACAGGGTGCCACTAATGAAAAACTGTTTTTT

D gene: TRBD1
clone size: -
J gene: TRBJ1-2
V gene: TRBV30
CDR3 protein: CAWSILTGGAGGYTF
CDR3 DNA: TGTGCCTGGAGTATCCTGACAGGGGGCGCGGGAGGCTACACCTTC

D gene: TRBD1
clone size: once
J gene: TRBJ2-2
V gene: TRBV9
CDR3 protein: CASSAQGQGAYTGELFF
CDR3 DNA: TGTGCCAGCAGCGCCCAAGGACAGGGGGCTTACACCGGGGAGCTGTTTTTT

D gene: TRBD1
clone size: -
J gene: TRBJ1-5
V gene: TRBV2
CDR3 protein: CASALDRGQQPQHF
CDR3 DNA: TGTGCCAGCGCCCTGGACAGGGGTCAGCAGCCCCAGCATTTT

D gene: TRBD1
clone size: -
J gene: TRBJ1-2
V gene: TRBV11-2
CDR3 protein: CASSPQGDYGYTF
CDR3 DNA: TGTGCCAGCAGCCCTCAGGGGGACTATGGCTACACCTTC

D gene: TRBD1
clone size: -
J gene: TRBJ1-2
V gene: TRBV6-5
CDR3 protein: CASSYAGGNYGYTF
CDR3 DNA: TGTGCCAGCAGTTACGCAGGGGGAAACTATGGCTACACCTTC

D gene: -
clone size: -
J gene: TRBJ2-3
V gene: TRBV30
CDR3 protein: CAWNRGTTDTQYF
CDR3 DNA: TGTGCCTGGAATCGGGGGACCACAGATACGCAGTATTTT

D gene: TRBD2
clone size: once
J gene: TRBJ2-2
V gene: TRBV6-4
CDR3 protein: CASKREGNGELFF
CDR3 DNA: TGTGCCAGCAAGAGGGAGGGAAACGGGGAGCTGTTTTTT

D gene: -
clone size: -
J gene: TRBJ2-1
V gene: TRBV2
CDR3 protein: CASRGDWRNEQFF
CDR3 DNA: TGTGCCAGCAGGGGGGACTGGAGAAATGAGCAGTTCTTC

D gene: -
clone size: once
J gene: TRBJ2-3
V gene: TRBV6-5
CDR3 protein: CASKGGGDTQYF
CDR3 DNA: TGTGCCAGCAAAGGGGGAGGGGATACGCAGTATTTT

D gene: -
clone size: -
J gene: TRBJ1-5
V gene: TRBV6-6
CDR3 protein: CASSSTDIYSNQPQHF
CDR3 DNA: TGTGCCAGCAGCTCCACGGACATTTATAGCAATCAGCCCCAGCATTTT

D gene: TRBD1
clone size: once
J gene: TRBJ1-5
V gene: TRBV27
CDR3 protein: CASSSKLDRGSNQPQHF
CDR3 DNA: TGTGCCAGCAGTTCTAAACTGGACAGGGGGAGCAATCAGCCCCAGCATTTT

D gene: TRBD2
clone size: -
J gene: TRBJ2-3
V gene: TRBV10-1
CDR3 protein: CASSPQRRGGNTQYF
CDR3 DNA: TGCGCCAGCTCCCCGCAGCGGAGGGGAGGGAATACGCAGTATTTT

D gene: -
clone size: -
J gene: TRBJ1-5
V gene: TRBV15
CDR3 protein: CATSKGRMGIGNQPQHF
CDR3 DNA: TGTGCCACCAGCAAAGGGAGAATGGGTATTGGCAATCAGCCCCAGCATTTT

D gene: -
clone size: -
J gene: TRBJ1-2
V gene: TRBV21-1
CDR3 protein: CASSKAGAGWYSHGYTF
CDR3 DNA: TGTGCCAGCAGCAAAGCAGGGGCAGGGTGGTATAGTCATGGCTACACCTTC

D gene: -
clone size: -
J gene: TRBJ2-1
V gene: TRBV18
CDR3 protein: CASSTGQPSSYNEQFF
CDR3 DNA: TGTGCCAGCTCAACCGGACAGCCTAGCTCCTACAATGAGCAGTTCTTC

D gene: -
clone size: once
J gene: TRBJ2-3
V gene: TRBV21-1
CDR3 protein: CASSKRGGRATDTQYF
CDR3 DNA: TGTGCCAGCAGCAAAAGAGGGGGCAGGGCCACAGATACGCAGTATTTT

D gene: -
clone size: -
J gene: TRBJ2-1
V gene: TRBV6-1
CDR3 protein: CASSEAGTGYNEQFF
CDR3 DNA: TGTGCCAGCAGTGAAGCGGGCACAGGGTACAATGAGCAGTTCTTC

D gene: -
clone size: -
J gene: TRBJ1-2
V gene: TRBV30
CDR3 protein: CAWSTDRPSYTF
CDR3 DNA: TGTGCCTGGAGTACGGACAGACCGAGCTACACCTTC

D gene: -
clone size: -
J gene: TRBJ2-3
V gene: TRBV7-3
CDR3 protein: CASSLTRADTQYF
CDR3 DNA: TGTGCCAGCAGCTTAACGAGGGCAGATACGCAGTATTTT

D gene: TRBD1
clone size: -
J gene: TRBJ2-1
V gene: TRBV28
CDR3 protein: CASSLSIRTGENEQFF
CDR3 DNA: TGTGCCAGCAGTTTATCCATACGGACAGGGGAAAATGAGCAGTTCTTC

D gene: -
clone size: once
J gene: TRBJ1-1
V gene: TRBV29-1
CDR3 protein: CSVGQPNTEAFF
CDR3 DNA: TGCAGCGTTGGACAGCCGAACACTGAAGCTTTCTTT

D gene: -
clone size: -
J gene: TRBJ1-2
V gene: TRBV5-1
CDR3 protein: CASSAPGDHYGYTF
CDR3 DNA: TGCGCCAGCAGCGCCCCGGGAGACCACTATGGCTACACCTTC

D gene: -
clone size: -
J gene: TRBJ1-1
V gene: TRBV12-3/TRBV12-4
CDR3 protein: CASSFGLLTEAFF
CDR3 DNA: TGTGCCAGCAGTTTTGGACTTCTCACTGAAGCTTTCTTT

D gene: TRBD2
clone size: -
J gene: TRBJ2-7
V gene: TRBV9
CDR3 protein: CASSVGAGGPYEQYF
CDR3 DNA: TGTGCCAGCAGCGTAGGGGCGGGGGGGCCCTACGAGCAGTACTTC

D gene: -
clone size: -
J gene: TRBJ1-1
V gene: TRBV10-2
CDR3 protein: CASSDGGTEAFF
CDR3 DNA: TGCGCCAGCAGTGATGGAGGAACTGAAGCTTTCTTT

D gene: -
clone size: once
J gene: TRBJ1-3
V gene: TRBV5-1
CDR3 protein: CASSLEAGVGNTIYF
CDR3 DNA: TGCGCCAGCAGCTTGGAAGCAGGGGTGGGAAACACCATATATTTT

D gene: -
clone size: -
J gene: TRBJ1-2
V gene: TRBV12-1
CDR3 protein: CASSQEGTNYGYTF
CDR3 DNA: TGTGCCAGCAGCCAAGAGGGAACTAACTATGGCTACACCTTC

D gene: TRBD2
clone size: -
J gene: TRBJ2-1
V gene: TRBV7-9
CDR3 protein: CASSGTSGNNEQFF
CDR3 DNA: TGTGCCAGCAGCGGGACTAGCGGGAACAATGAGCAGTTCTTC

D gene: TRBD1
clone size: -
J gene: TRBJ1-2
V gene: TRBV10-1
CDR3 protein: CASSDGTGFLGGYTF
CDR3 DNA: TGCGCCAGCAGTGACGGGACAGGGTTCCTTGGTGGCTACACCTTC

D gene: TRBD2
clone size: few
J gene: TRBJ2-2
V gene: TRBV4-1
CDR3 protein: CASSQSGGATGELFF
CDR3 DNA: TGCGCCAGCAGCCAAAGCGGGGGGGCCACCGGGGAGCTGTTTTTT

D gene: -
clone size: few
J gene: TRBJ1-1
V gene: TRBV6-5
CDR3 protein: CASSPGNTEAFF
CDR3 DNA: TGTGCCAGCAGCCCAGGGAACACTGAAGCTTTCTTT

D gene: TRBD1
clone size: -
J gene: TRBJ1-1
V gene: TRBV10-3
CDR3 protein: CAISVGQGTEAFF
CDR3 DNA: TGTGCCATCAGTGTAGGACAGGGCACTGAAGCTTTCTTT

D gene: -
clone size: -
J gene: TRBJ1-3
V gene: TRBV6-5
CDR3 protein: CASSYSHSSSGNTIYF
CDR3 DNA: TGTGCCAGCAGTTACTCGCACAGCTCCTCTGGAAACACCATATATTTT

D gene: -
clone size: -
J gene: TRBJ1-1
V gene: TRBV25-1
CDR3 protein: CASSEPQATNTEAFF
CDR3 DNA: TGTGCCAGCAGTGAGCCCCAGGCTACGAACACTGAAGCTTTCTTT

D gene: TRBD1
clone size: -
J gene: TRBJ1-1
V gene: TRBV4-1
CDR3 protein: CASSRGTGNTEAFF
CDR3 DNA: TGCGCCAGCAGCCGGGGGACAGGGAACACTGAAGCTTTCTTT

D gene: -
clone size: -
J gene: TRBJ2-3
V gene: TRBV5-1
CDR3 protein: CASSLIGQGGGTDTQYF
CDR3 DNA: TGCGCCAGCAGCTTGATAGGGCAGGGGGGAGGCACAGATACGCAGTATTTT